This T cell receptor (beta chain) emerged from a study of response to subunit inactivated influenza vaccine. Study findings and constraints: The authors proposed limited new T cell recruitment per seasonal influenza vaccination.

V was trimmed by 5 bases and J by 3 bases, leaving 15 bases between them. CDR1 and CDR2 from the germline V gene are DFQATT and SNEGSKA (reference sequence). The CDR3 is 14 residues long. MiXCR, run by TCRdb on the RT-PCR reads, gives a single entry per CDR3 protein. The sample contains hundreds of thousands of distinct CDR3 sequences, approximately 15% of which appear only once. This clonotype was counted a few times. What it binds is not known. The receptor was isolated from a man over 45 who received an inactivated influenza vaccine. Here the sequenced sample was PBMCs from blood, taken around 15 days before vaccination. V gene TRBV20-1 combines with J gene TRBJ2-3; no firm D call. The CDR3 spells CSAPHGLRTDTQYF. In nucleotides, the CDR3 is TGCAGTGCTCCTCACGGTTTGAGGACAGATACGCAGTATTTT.